The entry that follows covers one T cell receptor (beta chain) sequence. This sample is part of a study of blood T cell repertoires in COVID-19. Study overall: Sites across the United States, Italy and Spain contributed samples from acute and convalescent COVID-19. The analysed material was cDNA or gDNA that came from T cells, B-cell-depleted T cells, or PBMCs.

Methods used by the authors: Estimates of nucleated cell counts were drawn from the amplification of reference gene primers. Generated by immunoSEQ multiplex PCR, the TCRdb table keeps only in-frame clones and is missing some. V and J calls and clone size are as listed in that table; D and trimming were resolved from the DNA. The repertoire has about 410,000 clones, 89% of them found once; the top ten carry about 1.6%. Seattle patients were enrolled while actively infected and followed longitudinally. The germline V gene encodes CDR1 LNHDA and CDR2 SQIVND (reference sequence). The length of the CDR3 is 15 residues. V lost 10 bases to trimming and J lost 3 bases; unmatched junction nucleotides: 15.

The source of this sequence is a woman between 35 and 50 years old with COVID-19, enrolled during active disease. Sequenced material: peripheral blood. J is TRBJ2-7 and V is TRBV19; 7 bases line up with TRBD1. The CDR3 is CATAPRQGNIYEQYF. The DNA for the CDR3 is TGTGCCACTGCCCCCCGACAGGGTAATATCTACGAGCAGTACTTC.